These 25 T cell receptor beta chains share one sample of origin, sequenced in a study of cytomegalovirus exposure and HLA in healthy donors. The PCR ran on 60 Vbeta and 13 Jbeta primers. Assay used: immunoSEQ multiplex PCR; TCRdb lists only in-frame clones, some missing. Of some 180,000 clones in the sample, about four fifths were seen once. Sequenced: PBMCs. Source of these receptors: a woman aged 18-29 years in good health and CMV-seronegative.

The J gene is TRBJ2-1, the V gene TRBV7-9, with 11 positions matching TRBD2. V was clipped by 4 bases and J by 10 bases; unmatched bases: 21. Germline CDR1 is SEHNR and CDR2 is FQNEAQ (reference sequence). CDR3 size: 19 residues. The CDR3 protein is CASSSQSGRLAGGGWEQFF. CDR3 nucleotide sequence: TGTGCCAGCAGCTCACAATCAGGGCGGCTAGCGGGAGGTGGGTGGGAGCAGTTCTTC.

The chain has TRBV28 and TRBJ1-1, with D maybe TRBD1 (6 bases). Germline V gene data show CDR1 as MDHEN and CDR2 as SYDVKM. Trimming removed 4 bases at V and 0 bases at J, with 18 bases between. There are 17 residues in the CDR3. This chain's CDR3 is CASSSTPGTSMNTEAFF. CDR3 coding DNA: TGTGCCAGCAGTTCGACCCCAGGGACATCCATGAACACTGAAGCTTTCTTT.

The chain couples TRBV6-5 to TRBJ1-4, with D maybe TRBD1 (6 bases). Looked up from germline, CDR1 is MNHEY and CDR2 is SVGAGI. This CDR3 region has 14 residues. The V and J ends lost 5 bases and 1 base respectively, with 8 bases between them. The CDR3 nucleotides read TGTGCCAGCAGTGCACAGGGAACTAATGAAAAACTGTTTTTT. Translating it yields CASSAQGTNEKLFF.

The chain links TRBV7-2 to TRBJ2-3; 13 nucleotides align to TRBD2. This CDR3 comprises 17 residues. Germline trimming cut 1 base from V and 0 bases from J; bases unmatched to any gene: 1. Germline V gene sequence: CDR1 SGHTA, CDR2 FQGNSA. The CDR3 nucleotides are TGTGCCAGCAGCTTAGGGACTAGCGGGAGTAGCACAGATACGCAGTATTTT. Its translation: CASSLGTSGSSTDTQYF.

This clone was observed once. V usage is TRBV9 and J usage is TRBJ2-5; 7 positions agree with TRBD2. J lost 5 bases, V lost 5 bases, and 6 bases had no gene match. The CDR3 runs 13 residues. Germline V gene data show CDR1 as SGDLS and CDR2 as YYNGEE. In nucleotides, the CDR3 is TGTGCCAGCAGTTCGGGGGGTGGGGAGACCCAGTACTTC. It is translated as CASSSGGGETQYF.

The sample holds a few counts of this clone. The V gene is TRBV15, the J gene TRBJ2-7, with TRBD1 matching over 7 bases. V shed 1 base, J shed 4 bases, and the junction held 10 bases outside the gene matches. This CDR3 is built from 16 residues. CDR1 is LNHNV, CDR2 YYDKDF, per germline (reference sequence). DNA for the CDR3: TGTGCCACCAGCAGAGCCACAGGGGACAGACTGTACGAGCAGTACTTC. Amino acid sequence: CATSRATGDRLYEQYF.

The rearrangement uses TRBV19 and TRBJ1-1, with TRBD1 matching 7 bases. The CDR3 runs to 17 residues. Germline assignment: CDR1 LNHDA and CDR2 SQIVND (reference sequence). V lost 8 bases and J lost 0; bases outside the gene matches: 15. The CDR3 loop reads CASARPWDSYMNTEAFF. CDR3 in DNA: TGTGCCAGTGCCCGCCCATGGGACAGCTATATGAACACTGAAGCTTTCTTT.

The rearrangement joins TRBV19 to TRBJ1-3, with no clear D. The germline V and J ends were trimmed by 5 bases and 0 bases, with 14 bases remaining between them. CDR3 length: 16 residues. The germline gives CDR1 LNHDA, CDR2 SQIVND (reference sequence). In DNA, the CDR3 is TGTGCCAGTAGTCTAAGGACGGGAAACTCTGGAAACACCATATATTTT. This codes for CASSLRTGNSGNTIYF.

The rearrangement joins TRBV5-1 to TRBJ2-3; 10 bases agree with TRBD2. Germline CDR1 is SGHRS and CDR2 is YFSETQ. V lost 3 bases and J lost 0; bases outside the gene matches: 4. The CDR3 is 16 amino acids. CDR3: CASSWTSGISTDTQYF. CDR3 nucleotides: TGCGCCAGCAGCTGGACTAGCGGAATTAGCACAGATACGCAGTATTTT.

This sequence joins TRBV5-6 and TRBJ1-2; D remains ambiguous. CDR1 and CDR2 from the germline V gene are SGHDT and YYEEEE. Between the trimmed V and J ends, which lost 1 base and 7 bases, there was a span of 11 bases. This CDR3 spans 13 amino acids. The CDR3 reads CASSLPSGSGYTF. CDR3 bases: TGTGCCAGCAGCTTGCCAAGCGGCAGTGGCTACACCTTC.

CDR3 in amino acids: CAIRQGSSNQPQHF. The CDR3 DNA reads as TGTGCCATCCGACAGGGCAGCAGCAATCAGCCCCAGCATTTT. This chain connects TRBV28 to TRBJ1-5, with TRBD1 identical over 7 bases. CDR3 length: 14 amino acids. Germline-derived CDR1 and CDR2 are MDHEN and SYDVKM. J was trimmed by 1 base and V by 10 bases; bases with no gene match: 7.

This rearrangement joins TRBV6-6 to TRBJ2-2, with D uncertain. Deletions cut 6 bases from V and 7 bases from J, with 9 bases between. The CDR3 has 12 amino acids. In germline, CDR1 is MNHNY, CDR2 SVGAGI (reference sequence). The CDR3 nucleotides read TGTGCCAGCAGCCCAACTGTCGGGGAGCTGTTTTTT. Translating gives CASSPTVGELFF.

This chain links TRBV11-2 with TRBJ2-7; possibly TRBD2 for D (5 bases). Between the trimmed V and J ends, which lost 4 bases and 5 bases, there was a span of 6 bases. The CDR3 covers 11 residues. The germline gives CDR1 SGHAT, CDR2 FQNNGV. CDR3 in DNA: TGTGCCAGCAGCTCGGGGAACGAGCAGTACTTC. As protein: CASSSGNEQYF.

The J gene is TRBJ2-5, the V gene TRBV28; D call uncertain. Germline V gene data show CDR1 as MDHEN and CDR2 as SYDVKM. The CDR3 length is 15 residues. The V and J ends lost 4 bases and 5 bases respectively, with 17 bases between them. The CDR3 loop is CASSSAQTSVETQYF. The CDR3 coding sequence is TGTGCCAGCAGTTCCGCCCAGACATCTGTGGAGACCCAGTACTTC.

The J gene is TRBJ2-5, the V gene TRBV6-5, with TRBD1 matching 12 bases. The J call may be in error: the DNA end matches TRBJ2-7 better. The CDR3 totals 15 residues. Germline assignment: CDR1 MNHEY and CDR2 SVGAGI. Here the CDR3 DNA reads TGTGCCAGCAGTGCCCGGGACAGGGGGCGGTACGAGCAGTACTTC. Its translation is CASSARDRGRYEQYF.

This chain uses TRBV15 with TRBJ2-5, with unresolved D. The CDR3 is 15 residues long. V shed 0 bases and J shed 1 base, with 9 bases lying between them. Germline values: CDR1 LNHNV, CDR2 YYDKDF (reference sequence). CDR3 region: CATSRDRQAQETQYF. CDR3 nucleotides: TGTGCCACCAGCAGAGATCGGCAGGCCCAAGAGACCCAGTACTTC.

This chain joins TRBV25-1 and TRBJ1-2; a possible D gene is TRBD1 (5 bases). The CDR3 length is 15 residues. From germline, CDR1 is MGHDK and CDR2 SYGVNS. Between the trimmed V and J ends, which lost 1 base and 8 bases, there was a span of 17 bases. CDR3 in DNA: TGTGCCAGCAGTGAATTGTACAACAGGACTACGGGCTACACCTTC. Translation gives CASSELYNRTTGYTF.

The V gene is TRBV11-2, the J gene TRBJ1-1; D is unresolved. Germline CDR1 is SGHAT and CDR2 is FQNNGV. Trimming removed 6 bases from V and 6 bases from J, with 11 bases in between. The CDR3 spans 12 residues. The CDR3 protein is CASRSWRAEAFF. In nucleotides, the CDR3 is TGTGCCAGCAGGTCCTGGAGGGCTGAAGCTTTCTTT. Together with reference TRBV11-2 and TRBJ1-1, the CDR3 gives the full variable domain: EAGVAQSPRYKIIEKRQSVAFWCNPISGHATLYWYQQILGQGPKLLIQFQNNGVVDDSQLPKDRFSAERLKGVDSTLKIQPAKLEDSAVYLCASRSWRAEAFFGQGTRLTVV.

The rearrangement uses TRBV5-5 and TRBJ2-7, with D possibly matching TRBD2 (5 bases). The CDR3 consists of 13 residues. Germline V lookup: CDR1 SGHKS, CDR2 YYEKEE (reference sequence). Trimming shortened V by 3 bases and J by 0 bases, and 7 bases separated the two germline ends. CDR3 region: CASSSGNSYEQYV. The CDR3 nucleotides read TGTGCCAGCAGCTCCGGGAACTCCTACGAGCAGTACGTC.

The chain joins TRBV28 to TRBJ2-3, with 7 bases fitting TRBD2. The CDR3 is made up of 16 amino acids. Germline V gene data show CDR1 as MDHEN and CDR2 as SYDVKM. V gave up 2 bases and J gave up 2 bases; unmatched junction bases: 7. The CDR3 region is CASSLGLAAPTDTQYF. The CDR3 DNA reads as TGTGCCAGCAGTTTAGGGCTAGCGGCCCCCACAGATACGCAGTATTTT.

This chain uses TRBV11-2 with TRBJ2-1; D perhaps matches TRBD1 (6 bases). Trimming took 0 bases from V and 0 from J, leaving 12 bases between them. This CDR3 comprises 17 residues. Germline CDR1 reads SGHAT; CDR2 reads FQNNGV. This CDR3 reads CASSLEDPGVSYNEQFF. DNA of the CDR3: TGTGCCAGCAGCTTAGAGGACCCAGGGGTCTCCTACAATGAGCAGTTCTTC.

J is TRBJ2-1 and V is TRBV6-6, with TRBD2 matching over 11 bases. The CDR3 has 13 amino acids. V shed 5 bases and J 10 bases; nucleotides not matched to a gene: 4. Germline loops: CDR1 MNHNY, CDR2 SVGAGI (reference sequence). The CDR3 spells CASSHGTSGEQFF. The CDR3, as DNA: TGTGCCAGCAGTCATGGGACTAGCGGAGAGCAGTTCTTC.

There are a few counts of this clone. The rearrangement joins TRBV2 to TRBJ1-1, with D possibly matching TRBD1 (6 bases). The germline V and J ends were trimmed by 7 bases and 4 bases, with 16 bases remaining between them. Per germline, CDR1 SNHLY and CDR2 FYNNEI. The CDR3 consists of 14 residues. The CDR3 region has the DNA TGTGCCAGCACCGGGTTGGGAGGGGGCACTGAAGCTTTCTTT. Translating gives CASTGLGGGTEAFF.

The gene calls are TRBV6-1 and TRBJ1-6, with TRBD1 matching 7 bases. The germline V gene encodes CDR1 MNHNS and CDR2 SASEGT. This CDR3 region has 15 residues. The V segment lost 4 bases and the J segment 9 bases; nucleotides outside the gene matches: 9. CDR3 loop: CASSGDRVSSSPLHF. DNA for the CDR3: TGTGCCAGCAGTGGCGACAGGGTATCATCTTCACCCCTCCACTTT.

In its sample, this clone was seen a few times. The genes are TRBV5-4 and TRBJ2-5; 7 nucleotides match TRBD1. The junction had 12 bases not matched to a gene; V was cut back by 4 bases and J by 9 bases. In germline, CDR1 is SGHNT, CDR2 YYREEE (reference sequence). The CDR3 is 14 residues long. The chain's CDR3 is CASSQGETTGAQYF. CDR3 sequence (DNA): TGTGCCAGCAGCCAGGGGGAGACGACTGGGGCCCAGTACTTC.